This T cell receptor (beta chain) was recorded in a study of regulatory T cells in long-lasting Graves disease. Study-level information: Those Graves' patients who were newly diagnosed had been on antithyroid drugs under 3 months.

Time point denoted: newly diagnosed GD, antithyroid drugs for less than 3 months. After RNA was extracted from PBMCs, the TCR library was made from it. A volume of nine milliliters of peripheral blood was collected in EDTA tubes. Germline-derived CDR1 and CDR2 are SGHRS and YFSETQ. V gave up 4 bases and J gave up 0 bases; unmatched junction bases: 7. CDR3 length equals 16 residues. This clonotype has more than one count but fewer than ten. Its cognate antigen is unknown. Study observations and caveats: New patients shared fewer public clonotypes (around 880) than persistent patients did (approximately 3,000).

TCR beta libraries were built with iRepertoire HTBI primers and Arm-PCR of CDR3 regions. TCRdb fed the multiplex PCR reads into MiXCR, producing one record per CDR3 protein. The table has about 460,000 distinct CDR3 sequences, less than 15% seen once; the top ten hold approximately 15%. The data were also submitted as part of a second study, on T cells in Graves' hyperthyroidism and ophthalmopathy. That paper notes: Blood samples included most of the expanded thyroid clonotypes exceeding 0.001.

This sequence joins TRBV5-1 and TRBJ2-3; 8 bases line up with TRBD1. Sequenced material: peripheral blood mononuclear cells (PBMCs), taken at new diagnosis, from a patient treated with antithyroid drugs. This clonotype was obtained from a woman aged 50 to 65 with Graves disease. CDR3 coding DNA: TGCGCCAGCAGCCAACAGGGGGAAATGAGCACAGATACGCAGTATTTT. Translation: CASSQQGEMSTDTQYF.